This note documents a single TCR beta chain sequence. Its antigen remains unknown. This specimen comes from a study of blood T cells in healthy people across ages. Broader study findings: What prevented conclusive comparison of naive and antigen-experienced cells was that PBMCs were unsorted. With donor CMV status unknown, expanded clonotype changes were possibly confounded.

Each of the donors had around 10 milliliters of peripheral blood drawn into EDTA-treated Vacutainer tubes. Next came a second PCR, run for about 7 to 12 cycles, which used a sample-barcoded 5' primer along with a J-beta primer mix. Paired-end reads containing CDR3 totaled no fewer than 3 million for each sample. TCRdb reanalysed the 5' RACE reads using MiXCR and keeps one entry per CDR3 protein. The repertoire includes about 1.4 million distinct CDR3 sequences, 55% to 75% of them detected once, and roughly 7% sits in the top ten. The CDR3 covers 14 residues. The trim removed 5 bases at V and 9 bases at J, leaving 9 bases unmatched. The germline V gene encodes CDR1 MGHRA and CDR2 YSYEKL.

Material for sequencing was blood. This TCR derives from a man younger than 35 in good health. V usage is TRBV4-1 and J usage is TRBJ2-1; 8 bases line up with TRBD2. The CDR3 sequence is CASSSLAGGPEQFF. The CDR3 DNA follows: TGCGCCAGCAGCTCCCTTGCGGGGGGTCCTGAGCAGTTCTTC.